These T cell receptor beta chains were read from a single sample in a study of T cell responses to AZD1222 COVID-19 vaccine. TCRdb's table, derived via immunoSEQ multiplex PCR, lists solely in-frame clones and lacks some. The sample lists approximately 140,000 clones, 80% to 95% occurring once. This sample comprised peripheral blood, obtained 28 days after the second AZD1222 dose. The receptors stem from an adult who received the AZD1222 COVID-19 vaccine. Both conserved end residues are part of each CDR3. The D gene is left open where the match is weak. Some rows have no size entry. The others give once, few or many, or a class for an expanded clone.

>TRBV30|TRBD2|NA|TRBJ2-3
CAWSKGLAGLSDTQYF
TGTGCCTGGAGCAAAGGACTAGCGGGATTATCAGATACGCAGTATTTT
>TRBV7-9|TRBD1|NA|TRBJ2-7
CASSLAGTGLNFAYEQYF
TGTGCCAGCAGCTTAGCAGGGACAGGTTTGAATTTCGCCTACGAGCAGTACTTC
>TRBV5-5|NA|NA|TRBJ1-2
CASSLEAGAALIPYTF
TGTGCCAGCAGCTTGGAGGCAGGGGCCGCTCTAATCCCCTACACCTTC
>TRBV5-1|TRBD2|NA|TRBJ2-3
CASSLNLGTSGRDTQYF
TGCGCCAGCAGCTTGAATTTGGGTACTAGCGGGAGGGATACGCAGTATTTT
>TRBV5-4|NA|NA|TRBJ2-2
CASSLGGRVNTGELFF
TGTGCCAGCAGCTTGGGGGGCAGGGTGAACACCGGGGAGCTGTTTTTT
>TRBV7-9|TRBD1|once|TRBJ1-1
CASSFGQGAEAFF
TGTGCCAGCAGCTTCGGACAGGGGGCTGAAGCTTTCTTT
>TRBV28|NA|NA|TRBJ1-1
CASSYPSMNTEAFF
TGTGCCAGCAGTTACCCCTCCATGAACACTGAAGCTTTCTTT
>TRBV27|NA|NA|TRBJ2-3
CASSFFSKEDTQYF
TGTGCCAGCAGTTTCTTCTCCAAAGAAGATACGCAGTATTTT
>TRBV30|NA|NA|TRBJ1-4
CAWSGSDEKLFF
TGTGCCTGGAGTGGGAGTGATGAAAAACTGTTTTTT
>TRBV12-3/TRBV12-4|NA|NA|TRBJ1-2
CASSLAQYGYTF
TGTGCCAGCAGTTTAGCTCAGTATGGCTACACCTTC
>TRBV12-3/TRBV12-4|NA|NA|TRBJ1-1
CASSPLTEAFF
TGTGCCAGCAGTCCCCTCACTGAAGCTTTCTTT
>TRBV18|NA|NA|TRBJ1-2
CASSPPGGYGYTF
TGTGCCAGCTCACCACCAGGGGGATATGGCTACACCTTC
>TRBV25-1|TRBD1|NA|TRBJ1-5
CASSDQGVNQPQHF
TGTGCCAGCAGTGACCAGGGGGTCAACCAGCCCCAGCATTTT
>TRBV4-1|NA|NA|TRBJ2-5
CASSPLTWAETQYF
TGCGCCAGCAGCCCCCTCACTTGGGCGGAGACCCAGTACTTC
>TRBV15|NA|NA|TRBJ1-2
CATSRDQRISGYGYTF
TGTGCCACCAGCAGAGATCAGAGAATCTCGGGCTATGGCTACACCTTC